This TCR beta chain was sequenced during a study of blood T cell repertoires in COVID-19 (dated by TCRdb to 2020 to 2022). In terms of the full investigation: The collaborator samples originated in the United States, Italy and Spain and spanned the acute and convalescent phases of COVID-19. The repertoires were released in a freely available public database intended as a resource for research on the immune response to SARS-CoV-2. Where available, HLA class I and class II types were obtained from metadata supplied by the sample provider rather than from assay-based typing. The prospective study material was composed of cDNA or gDNA derived from T cells, B-cell-depleted T cells, or PBMCs. Sample metadata almost always included a de-identified subject ID, COVID-19 status, age in years and sex. Samples came from the ongoing ImmuneRACE study (first 160 participants) plus 1,254 subjects from 6 global collaborators. The dataset comprised deeply sampled blood TCRbeta repertoires from subjects exposed to, actively infected with, or recovered from COVID-19.

Points on this clone: This clone's antigen is unknown. One base away there is no much larger clone; base qualities are not given.

Broad study findings and their caveats: Clinical and demographic metadata were provided uncurated, with the amount varying by source and participant.

One collaborating source in Seattle enrolled patients during active infection and followed them longitudinally through the course of disease. The collaborating institutions used their own protocols to collect whole blood in K2EDTA tubes. For TCRbeta analysis, collaborator samples were shipped as frozen whole blood, as isolated PBMCs, or as DNA extracted from either sample type. Taken from the germline V gene, the CDR1 and CDR2 loops are MNHEY and SVGAGI. Including the terminal cysteine and phenylalanine, the CDR3 comprises 13 residues. The sequence is cut down to CDR3 DNA, 39 bases in frame from base 1. V drops 7 bases and J drops 2 bases, leaving 12 bases in between. TCRbeta CDR3 regions were amplified from genomic DNA by means of the immunoSEQ Assay, a bias-controlled multiplex PCR. From the authors' description of their analysis: The number of nucleated cells in each sample was estimated from the amplification of reference gene primers within the assay. To quantify the absolute abundance of each unique TCRbeta CDR3 rearrangement, sequence reads were collapsed and filtered. Productive Simpson clonality was computed per sample as the square root of Simpson's diversity index over productive rearrangements. TCRdb carries this immuneACCESS record with in-frame sequences only. Its versions omit some clonotypes, under half of them owing to an unresolved V gene in the studies checked, with the rest unexplained. The V and J calls and clone size are taken from that table; D and trimming were inferred from the DNA. The sample records approximately 250,000 clones, 92% of which are singletons. Approximately 0.8% of the sample belongs to the ten largest clones.

Recombination joined TRBV6-5 with TRBJ2-7, and possibly TRBD1, on 5 matching bases. Sequenced sample: peripheral blood. This clonotype originated in a man aged 30-40 years with COVID-19, enrolled during active disease. The DNA sequence follows: TGTGCCAGCACAGACTCAGGGACCTACGAGCAGTACTTC. Translated, this is CASTDSGTYEQYF.